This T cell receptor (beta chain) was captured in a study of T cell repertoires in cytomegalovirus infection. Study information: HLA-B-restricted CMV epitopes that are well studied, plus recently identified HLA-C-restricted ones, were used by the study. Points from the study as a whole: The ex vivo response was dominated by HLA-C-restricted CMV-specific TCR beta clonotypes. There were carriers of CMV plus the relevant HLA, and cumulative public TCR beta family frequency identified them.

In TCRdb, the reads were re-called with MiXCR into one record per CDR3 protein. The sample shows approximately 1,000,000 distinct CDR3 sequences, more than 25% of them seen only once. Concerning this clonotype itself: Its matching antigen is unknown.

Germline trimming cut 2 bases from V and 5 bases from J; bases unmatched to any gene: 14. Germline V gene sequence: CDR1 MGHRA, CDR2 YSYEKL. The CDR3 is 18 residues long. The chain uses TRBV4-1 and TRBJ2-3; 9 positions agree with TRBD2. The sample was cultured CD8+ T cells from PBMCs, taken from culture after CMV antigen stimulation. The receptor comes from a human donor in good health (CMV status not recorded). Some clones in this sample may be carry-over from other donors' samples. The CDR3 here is CASSQLNPGTSTLDTQYF. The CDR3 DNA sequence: TGCGCCAGCAGCCAACTCAACCCCGGGACTAGCACCTTAGATACGCAGTATTTT.